This T cell receptor beta chain derives from a study of T cell responses to AZD1222 COVID-19 vaccine. To note about this clone: Its antigen is currently unknown.

Study results and limitations: Two AZD1222 doses significantly raised spike-specific TCR breadth and depth over controls.

With 4 bases clipped from V and 3 bases from J, the junction kept 6 bases outside the gene matches. CDR1 KGHSH and CDR2 LQKENI come from the germline V gene. The CDR3 has 15 amino acids. Produced via immunoSEQ multiplex PCR; TCRdb's table is partial and in-frame only. The table shows some 100,000 clones, with about 90% occurring only once. The chain uses TRBV18 and TRBJ1-5, with 7 bases lining up with TRBD1. The clonotype comes from an adult in good health. Specimen: peripheral blood, collected on day 0 of MenACWY control vaccination. In DNA, the CDR3 is TGTGCCAGCTCACTTGGGACAGCTTCCAATCAGCCCCAGCATTTT. Translated: CASSLGTASNQPQHF.